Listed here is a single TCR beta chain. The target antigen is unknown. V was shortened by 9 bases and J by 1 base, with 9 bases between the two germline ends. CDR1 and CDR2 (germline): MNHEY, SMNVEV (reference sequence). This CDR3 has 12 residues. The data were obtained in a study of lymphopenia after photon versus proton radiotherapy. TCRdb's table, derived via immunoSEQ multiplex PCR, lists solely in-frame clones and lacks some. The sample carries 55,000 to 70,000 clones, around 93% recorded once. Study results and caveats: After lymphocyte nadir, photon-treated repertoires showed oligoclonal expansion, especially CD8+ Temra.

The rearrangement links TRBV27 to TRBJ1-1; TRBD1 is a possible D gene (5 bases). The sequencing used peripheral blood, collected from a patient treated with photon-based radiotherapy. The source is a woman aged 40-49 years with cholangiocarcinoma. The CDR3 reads CASQQGNTEAFF. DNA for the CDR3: TGTGCCAGTCAGCAGGGGAACACTGAAGCTTTCTTT.